The clone carrying this T cell receptor (beta chain) has just a few counts. The data originate from a study of T-cell reconstitution after alpha-beta-depleted transplantation in children. This sample's TCRbeta library carried unique molecular identifier barcodes. MiXCR was run by TCRdb on the PCR reads, yielding one entry per CDR3 protein. The data contain about 610,000 distinct CDR3 sequences, approximately 10% of them singletons. This CDR3 has 15 amino acids. The V end lost 1 base, the J end lost 6 bases, and 16 bases lay between the germline ends. Germline CDR1 reads MGHDK; CDR2 reads SYGVNS. The chain couples TRBV25-1 to TRBJ2-7; D is perhaps TRBD1 or TRBD2 (5 bases each). The specimen comprised PBMCs from the stem cell graft donor, sampled from the stem cell graft. The receptor was isolated from a human donor who donated a stem cell graft to a child with acute myeloid leukemia. CDR3 DNA: TGTGCCAGCAGTGAATCCGTGGGGGATCATGGCGAGCAGTACTTC. Encoded protein: CASSESVGDHGEQYF.